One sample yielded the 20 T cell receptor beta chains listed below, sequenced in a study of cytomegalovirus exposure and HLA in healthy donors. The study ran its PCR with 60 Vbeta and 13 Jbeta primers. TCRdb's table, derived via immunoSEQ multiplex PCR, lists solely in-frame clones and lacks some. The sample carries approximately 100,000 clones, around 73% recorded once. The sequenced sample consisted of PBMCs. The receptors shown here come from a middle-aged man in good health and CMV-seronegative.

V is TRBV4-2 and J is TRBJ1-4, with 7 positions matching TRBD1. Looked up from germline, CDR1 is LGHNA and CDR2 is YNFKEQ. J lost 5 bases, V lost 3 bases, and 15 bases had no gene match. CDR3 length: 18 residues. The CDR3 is CASSHPNPGQLINEKLFF. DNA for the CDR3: TGTGCCAGCAGCCACCCCAACCCGGGACAGCTGATAAATGAAAAACTGTTTTTT.

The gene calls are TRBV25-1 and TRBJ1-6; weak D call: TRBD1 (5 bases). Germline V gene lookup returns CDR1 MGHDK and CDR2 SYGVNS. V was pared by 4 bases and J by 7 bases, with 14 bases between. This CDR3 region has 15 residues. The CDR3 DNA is TGTGCCAGCAGTGGCGCGGGACTCCCAAATTCACCCCTCCACTTT. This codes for CASSGAGLPNSPLHF.

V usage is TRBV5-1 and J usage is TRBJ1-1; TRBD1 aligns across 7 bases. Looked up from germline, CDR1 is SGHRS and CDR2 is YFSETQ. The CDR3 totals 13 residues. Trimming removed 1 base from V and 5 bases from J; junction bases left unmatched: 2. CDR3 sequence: CASSLTGETEAFF. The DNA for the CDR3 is TGCGCCAGCAGCTTGACAGGGGAAACTGAAGCTTTCTTT.

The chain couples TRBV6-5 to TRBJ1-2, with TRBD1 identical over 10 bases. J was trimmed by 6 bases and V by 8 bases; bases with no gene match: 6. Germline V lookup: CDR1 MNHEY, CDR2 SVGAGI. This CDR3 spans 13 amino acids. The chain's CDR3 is CASATGGADGYTF. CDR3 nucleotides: TGTGCCAGCGCGACAGGGGGCGCAGATGGCTACACCTTC.

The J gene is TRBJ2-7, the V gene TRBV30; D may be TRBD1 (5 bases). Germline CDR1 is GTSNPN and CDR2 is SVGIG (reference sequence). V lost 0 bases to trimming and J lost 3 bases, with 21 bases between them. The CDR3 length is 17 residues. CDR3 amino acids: CAWSVWISRQNHYEQYF. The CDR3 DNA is TGTGCCTGGAGTGTATGGATTAGTCGACAGAACCACTACGAGCAGTACTTC.

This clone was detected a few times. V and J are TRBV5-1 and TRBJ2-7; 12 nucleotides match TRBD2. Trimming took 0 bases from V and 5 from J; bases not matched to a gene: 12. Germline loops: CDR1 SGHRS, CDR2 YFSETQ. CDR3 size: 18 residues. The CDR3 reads CASSLELLAGGPGNEQYF. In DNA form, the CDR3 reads TGCGCCAGCAGCTTGGAGCTCCTAGCGGGGGGGCCCGGGAACGAGCAGTACTTC.

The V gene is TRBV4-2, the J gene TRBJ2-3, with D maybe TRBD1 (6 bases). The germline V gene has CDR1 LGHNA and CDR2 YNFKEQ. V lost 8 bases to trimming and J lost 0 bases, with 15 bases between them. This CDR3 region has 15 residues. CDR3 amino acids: CASGIAQGSTDTQYF. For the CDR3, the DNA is TGTGCCAGCGGAATCGCACAGGGTAGCACAGATACGCAGTATTTT.

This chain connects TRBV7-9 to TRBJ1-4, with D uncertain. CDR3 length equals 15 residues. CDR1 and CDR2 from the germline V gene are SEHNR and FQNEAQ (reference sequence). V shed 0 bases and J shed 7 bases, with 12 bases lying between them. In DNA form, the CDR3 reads TGTGCCAGCAGCTTAGCAGCCTCTCTCCCTGAAAAACTGTTTTTT. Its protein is CASSLAASLPEKLFF.

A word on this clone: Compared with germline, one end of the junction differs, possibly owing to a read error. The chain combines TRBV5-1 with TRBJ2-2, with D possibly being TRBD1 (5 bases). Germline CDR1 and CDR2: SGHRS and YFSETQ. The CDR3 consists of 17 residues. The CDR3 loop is CASSLAQGGSDDGELFF. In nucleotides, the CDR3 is TGCGCCAGCAGTTTGGCCCAGGGTGGCTCCGATGACGGGGAGCTGTTTTTT.

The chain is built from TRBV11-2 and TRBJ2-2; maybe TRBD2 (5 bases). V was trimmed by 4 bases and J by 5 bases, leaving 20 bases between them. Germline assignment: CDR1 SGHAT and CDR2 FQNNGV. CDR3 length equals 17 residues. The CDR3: CASSSRGPTILTGELFF. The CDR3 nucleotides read TGTGCCAGCAGCTCTAGAGGGCCCACCATTTTAACCGGGGAGCTGTTTTTT. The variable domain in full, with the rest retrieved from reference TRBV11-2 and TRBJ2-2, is EAGVAQSPRYKIIEKRQSVAFWCNPISGHATLYWYQQILGQGPKLLIQFQNNGVVDDSQLPKDRFSAERLKGVDSTLKIQPAKLEDSAVYLCASSSRGPTILTGELFFGEGSRLTVL.

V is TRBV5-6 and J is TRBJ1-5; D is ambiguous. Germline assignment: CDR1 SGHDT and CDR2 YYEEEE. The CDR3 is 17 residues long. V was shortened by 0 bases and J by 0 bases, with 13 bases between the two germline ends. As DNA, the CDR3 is TGTGCCAGCAGCTTGGCTAAGTCCAGGTATAGCAATCAGCCCCAGCATTTT. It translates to CASSLAKSRYSNQPQHF.

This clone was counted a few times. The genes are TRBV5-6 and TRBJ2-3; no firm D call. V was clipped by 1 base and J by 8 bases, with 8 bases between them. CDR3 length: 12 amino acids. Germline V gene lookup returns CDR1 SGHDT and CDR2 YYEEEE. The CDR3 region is CASSLSRGTQYF. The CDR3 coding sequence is TGTGCCAGCAGCTTGTCCAGAGGTACGCAGTATTTT.

The chain's CDR3 is CSVERARDSGETQYF. In DNA, the CDR3 is TGCAGCGTTGAACGGGCAAGGGACTCTGGGGAGACCCAGTACTTC. This chain connects TRBV29-1 to TRBJ2-5; D possibly corresponds to TRBD2 (6 bases). Germline CDR1 and CDR2: SQVTM and ANQGSEA. The CDR3 is 15 residues long. The V end was cut by 2 bases, the J end by 5 bases, with 18 bases between.

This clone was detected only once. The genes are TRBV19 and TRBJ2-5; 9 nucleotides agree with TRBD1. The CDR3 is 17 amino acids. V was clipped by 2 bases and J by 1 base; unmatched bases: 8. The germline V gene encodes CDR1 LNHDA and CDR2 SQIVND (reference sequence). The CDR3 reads CASSISGTGSPQETQYF. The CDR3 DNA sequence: TGTGCCAGTAGTATAAGCGGGACAGGGAGTCCCCAAGAGACCCAGTACTTC.

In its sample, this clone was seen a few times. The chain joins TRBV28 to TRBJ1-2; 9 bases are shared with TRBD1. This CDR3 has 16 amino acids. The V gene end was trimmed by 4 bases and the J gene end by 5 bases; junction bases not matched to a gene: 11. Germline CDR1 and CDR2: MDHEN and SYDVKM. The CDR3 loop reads CASSSPSSGTGYGYTF. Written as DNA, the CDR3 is TGTGCCAGCAGTTCCCCTTCGTCCGGGACAGGGTATGGCTACACCTTC.

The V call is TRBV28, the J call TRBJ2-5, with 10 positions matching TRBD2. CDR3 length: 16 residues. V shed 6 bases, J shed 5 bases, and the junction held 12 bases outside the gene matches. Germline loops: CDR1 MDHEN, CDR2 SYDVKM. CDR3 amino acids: CASSLGASGGGETQYF. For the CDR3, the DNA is TGTGCCAGCAGCCTAGGGGCTAGCGGGGGTGGGGAGACCCAGTACTTC. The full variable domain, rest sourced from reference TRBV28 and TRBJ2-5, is DVKVTQSSRYLVKRTGEKVFLECVQDMDHENMFWYRQDPGLGLRLIYFSYDVKMKEKGDIPEGYSVSREKKERFSLILESASTNQTSMYLCASSLGASGGGETQYFGPGTRLLVL.

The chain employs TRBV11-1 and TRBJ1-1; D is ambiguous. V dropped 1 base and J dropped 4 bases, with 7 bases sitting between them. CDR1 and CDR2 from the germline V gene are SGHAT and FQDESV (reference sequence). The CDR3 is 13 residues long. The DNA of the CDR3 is TGTGCCAGCAGCTTAGTACCGGGCACTGAAGCTTTCTTT. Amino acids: CASSLVPGTEAFF.

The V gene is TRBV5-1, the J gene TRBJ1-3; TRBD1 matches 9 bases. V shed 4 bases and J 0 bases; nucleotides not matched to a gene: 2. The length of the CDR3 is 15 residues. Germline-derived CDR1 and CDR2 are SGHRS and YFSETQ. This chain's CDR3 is CASSKGQGSGNTIYF. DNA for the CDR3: TGCGCCAGCAGCAAGGGACAGGGCTCTGGAAACACCATATATTTT.

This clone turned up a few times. CDR3: CASSLRGPTSGGTDTQYF. The CDR3 DNA sequence: TGTGCCAGCAGCTTAAGAGGGCCGACTAGCGGGGGGACAGATACGCAGTATTTT. The chain couples TRBV7-6 to TRBJ2-3; 13 positions agree with TRBD2. The junction had 8 bases not matched to a gene; V was cut back by 2 bases and J by 3 bases. In germline, CDR1 is SGHVS, CDR2 FNYEAQ. This CDR3 region has 18 residues.

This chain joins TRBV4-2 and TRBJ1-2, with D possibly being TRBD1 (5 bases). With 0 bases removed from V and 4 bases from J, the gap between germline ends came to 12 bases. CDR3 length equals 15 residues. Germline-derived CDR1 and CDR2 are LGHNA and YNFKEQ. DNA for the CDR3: TGTGCCAGCAGCCAAGATCCGGACAAGCTCTATGGCTACACCTTC. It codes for CASSQDPDKLYGYTF.